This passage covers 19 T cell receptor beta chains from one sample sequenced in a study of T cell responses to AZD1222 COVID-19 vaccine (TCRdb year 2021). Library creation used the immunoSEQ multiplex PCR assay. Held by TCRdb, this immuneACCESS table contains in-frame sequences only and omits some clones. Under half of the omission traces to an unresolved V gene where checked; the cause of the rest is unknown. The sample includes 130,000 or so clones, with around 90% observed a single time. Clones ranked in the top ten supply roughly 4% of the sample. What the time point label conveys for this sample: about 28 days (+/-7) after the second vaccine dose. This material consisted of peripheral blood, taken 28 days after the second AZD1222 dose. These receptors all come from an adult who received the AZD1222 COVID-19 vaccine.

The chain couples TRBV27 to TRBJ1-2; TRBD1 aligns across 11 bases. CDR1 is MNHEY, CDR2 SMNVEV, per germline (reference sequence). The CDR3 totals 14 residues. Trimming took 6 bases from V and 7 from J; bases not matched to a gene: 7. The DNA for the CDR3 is TGTGCCAGCAGAGCCGGGACAGGGGGGAGTGGCTACACCTTC. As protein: CASRAGTGGSGYTF.

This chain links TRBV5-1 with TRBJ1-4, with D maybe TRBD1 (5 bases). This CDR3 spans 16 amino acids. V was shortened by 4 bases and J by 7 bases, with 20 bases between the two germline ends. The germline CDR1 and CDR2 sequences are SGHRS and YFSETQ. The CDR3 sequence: CASSLFQGVSGEKLFF. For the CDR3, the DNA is TGCGCCAGCAGCCTATTCCAGGGAGTTTCAGGTGAAAAACTGTTTTTT. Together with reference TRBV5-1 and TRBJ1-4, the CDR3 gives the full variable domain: KAGVTQTPRYLIKTRGQQVTLSCSPISGHRSVSWYQQTPGQGLQFLFEYFSETQRNKGNFPGRFSGRQFSNSRSEMNVSTLELGDSALYLCASSLFQGVSGEKLFFGSGTQLSVL.

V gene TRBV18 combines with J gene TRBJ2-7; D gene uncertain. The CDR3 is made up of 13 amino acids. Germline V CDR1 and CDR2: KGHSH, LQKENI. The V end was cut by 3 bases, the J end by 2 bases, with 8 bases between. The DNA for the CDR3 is TGTGCCAGCTCACCGCCCTTTACCTACGAGCAGTACTTC. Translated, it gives CASSPPFTYEQYF.

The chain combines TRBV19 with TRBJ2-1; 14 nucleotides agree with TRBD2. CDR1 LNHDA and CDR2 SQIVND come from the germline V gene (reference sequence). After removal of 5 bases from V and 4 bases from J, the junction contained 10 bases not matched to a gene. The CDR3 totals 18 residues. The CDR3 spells CASSSDLTSGREYNEQFF. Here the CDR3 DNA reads TGTGCCAGTAGTTCCGACCTGACTAGCGGGAGGGAGTACAATGAGCAGTTCTTC.

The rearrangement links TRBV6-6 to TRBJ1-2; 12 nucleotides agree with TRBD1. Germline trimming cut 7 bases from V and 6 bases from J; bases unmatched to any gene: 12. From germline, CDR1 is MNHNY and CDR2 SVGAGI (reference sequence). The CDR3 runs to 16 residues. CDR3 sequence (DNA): TGTGCCAGCATCATAGGGGACAGGGGGCACGTTCATGGCTACACCTTC. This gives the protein CASIIGDRGHVHGYTF.

The CDR3 spells CASSFYFGDEQYF. The DNA for the CDR3 is TGTGCCAGCAGCTTCTACTTCGGTGACGAGCAGTACTTC. The gene calls are TRBV7-9 and TRBJ2-7, with D unresolved. The germline CDR1 and CDR2 sequences are SEHNR and FQNEAQ (reference sequence). Trimming shortened V by 3 bases and J by 5 bases, and 11 bases separated the two germline ends. This CDR3 has 13 residues. Variable domain in full (rest from reference TRBV7-9 and TRBJ2-7): DTGVSQNPRHKITKRGQNVTFRCDPISEHNRLYWYRQTLGQGPEFLTYFQNEAQLEKSRLLSDRFSAERPKGSFSTLEIQRTEQGDSAMYLCASSFYFGDEQYFGPGTRLTVT.

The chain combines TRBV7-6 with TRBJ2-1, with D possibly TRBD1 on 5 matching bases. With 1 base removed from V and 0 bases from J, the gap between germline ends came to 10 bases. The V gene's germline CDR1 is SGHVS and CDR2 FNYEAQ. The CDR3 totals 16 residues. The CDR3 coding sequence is TGTGCCAGCAGCTTAGTCGGCCAGGGCTCCTACAATGAGCAGTTCTTC. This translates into CASSLVGQGSYNEQFF. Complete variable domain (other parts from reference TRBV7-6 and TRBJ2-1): GAGVSQSPRYKVTKRGQDVALRCDPISGHVSLYWYRQALGQGPEFLTYFNYEAQQDKSGLPNDRFSAERPEGSISTLTIQRTEQRDSAMYRCASSLVGQGSYNEQFFGPGTRLTVL.

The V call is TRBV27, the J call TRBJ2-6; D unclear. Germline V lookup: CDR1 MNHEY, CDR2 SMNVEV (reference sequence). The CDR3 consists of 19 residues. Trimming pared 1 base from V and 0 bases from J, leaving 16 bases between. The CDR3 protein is CASSLFGGVDISGANVLTF. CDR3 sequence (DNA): TGTGCCAGCAGTTTATTCGGTGGGGTCGATATCTCTGGGGCCAACGTCCTGACTTTC.

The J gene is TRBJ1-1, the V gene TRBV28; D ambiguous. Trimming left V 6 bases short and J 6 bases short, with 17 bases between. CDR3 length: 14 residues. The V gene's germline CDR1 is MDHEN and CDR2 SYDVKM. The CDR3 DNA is TGTGCCAGCAGCCGCCCCGGGGTGGACGCTGAAGCTTTCTTT. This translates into CASSRPGVDAEAFF.

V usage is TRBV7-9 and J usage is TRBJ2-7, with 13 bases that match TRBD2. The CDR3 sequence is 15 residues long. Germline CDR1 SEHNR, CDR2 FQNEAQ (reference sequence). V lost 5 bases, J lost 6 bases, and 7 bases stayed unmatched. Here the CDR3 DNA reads TGTGCCAGCAGCCCCGGGACTAGCGGGATAGGCGAGCAGTACTTC. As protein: CASSPGTSGIGEQYF.

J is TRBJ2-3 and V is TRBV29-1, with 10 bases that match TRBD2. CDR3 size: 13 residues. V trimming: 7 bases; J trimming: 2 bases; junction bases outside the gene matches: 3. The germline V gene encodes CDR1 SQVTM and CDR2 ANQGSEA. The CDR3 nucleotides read TGCAGCGGGACTAGCGGTCCCACAGATACGCAGTATTTT. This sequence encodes CSGTSGPTDTQYF.

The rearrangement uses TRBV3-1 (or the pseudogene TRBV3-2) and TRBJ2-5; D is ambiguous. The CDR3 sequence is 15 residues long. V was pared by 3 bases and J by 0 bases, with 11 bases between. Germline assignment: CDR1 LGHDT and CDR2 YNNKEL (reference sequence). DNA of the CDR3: TGTGCCAGCAGCCAGGCTTTATGGTACCAAGAGACCCAGTACTTC. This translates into CASSQALWYQETQYF.

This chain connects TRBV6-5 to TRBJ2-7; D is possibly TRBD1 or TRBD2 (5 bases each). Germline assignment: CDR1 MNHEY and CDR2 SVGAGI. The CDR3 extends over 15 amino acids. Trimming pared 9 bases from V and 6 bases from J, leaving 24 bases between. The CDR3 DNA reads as TGTGCCAGTCGATGGGGGTCAACCATGCCGTCCGAGCAGTACTTC. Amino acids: CASRWGSTMPSEQYF.

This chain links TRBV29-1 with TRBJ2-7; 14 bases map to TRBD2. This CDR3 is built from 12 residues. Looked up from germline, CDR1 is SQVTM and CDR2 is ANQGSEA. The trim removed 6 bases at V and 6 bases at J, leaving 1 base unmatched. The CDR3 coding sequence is TGCAGCGTGGGACTAGCGGGAGTCGAGCAGTACTTC. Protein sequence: CSVGLAGVEQYF.

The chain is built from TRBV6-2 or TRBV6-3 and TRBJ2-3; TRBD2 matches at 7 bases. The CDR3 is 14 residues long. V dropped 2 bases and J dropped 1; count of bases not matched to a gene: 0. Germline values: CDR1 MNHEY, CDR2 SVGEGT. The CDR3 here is CASSYAGGTDTQYF. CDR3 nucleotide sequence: TGTGCCAGCAGTTACGCGGGGGGCACAGATACGCAGTATTTT.

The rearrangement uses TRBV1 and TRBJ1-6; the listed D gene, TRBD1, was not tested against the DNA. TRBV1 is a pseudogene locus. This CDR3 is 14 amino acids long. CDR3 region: CTSRPRTANSPLHF. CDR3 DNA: TGCACCAGCAGACCTAGGACAGCGAATTCACCCCTCCACTTT.

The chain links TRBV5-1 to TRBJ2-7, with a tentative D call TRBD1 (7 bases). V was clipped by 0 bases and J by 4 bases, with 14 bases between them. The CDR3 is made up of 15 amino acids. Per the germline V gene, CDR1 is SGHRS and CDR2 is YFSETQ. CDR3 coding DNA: TGCGCCAGCAGCTTGGCCCAGGGGGAGGTATACGAGCAGTACTTC. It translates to CASSLAQGEVYEQYF.

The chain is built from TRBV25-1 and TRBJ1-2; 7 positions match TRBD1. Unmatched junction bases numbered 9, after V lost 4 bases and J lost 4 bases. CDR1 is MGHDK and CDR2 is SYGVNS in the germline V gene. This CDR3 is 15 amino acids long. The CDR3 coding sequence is TGTGCCAGCAGTGGTTACACAGGGGAAGGCTATGGCTACACCTTC. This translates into CASSGYTGEGYGYTF.

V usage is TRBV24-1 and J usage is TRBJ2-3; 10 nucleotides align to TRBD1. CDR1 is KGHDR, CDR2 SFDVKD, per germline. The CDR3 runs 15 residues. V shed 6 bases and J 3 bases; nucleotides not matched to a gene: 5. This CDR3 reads CATSRGQGDTDTQYF. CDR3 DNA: TGTGCCACCAGTCGAGGACAGGGGGATACAGATACGCAGTATTTT.